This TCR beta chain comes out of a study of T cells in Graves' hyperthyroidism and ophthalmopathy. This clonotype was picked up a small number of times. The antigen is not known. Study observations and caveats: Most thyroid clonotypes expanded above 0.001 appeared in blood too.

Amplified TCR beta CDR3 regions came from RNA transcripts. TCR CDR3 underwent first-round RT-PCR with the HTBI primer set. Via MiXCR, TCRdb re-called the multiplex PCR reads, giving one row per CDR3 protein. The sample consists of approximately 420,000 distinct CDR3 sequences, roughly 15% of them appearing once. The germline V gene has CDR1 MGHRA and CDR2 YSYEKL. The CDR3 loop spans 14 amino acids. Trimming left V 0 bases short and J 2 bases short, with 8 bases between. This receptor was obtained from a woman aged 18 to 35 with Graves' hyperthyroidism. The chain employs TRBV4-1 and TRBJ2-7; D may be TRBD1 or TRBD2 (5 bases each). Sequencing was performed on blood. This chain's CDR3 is CASSQEGVAYEQYF. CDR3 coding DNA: TGCGCCAGCAGCCAAGAGGGGGTCGCCTACGAGCAGTACTTC.